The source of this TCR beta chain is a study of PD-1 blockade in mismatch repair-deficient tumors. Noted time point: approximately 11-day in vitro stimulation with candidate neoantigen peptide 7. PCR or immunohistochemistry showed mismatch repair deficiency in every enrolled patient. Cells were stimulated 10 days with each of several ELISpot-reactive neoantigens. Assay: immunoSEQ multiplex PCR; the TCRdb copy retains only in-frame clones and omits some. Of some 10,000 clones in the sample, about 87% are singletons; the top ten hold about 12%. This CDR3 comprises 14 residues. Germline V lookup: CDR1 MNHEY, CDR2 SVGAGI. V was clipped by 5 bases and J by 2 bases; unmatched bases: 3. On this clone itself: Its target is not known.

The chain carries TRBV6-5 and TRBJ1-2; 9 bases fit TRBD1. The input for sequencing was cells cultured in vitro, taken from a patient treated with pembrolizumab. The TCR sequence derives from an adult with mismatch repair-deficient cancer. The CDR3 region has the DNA TGTGCCAGCAGTGGGGACAGGGAGAACTATGGCTACACCTTC. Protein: CASSGDRENYGYTF.